The TCR beta chain under discussion was sequenced for a study of graft-versus-host responses after intestinal transplantation. The junction had 6 bases not matched to a gene; V was cut back by 5 bases and J by 8 bases. The CDR3 contains 13 residues. Germline assignment: CDR1 SGHAT and CDR2 FQNNGV. This clone was found a few times. Sequenced by immunoSEQ multiplex PCR; TCRdb stores in-frame clones only, minus some. This sample carries approximately 5,000 clones, about 31% of them seen once, and the ten largest clones take 5% to 7%. Sequencing was performed on alloreactive CD4+ T cells from a mixed lymphocyte reaction culture, taken before transplantation. Subset of the sample: CFSE-low proliferating T cells sorted from approximately six-day pre-transplant mixed lymphocyte reaction (GvH or HvG direction). This sequence originates from a human patient who was an organ donor for intestinal transplantation. V and J are TRBV11-2 and TRBJ2-3; 8 nucleotides line up with TRBD2. The CDR3 sequence is CASSPGRGGTQYF. The CDR3, as DNA: TGTGCCAGCAGCCCCGGGAGGGGGGGTACGCAGTATTTT.